Listed below are T cell receptor beta chains from one sample, sequenced in a study of T cell clonotyping in hematopoietic cell transplantation. The method was immunoSEQ multiplex PCR; TCRdb's version includes in-frame clones alone and lacks a portion of them. The data show approximately 15,000 clones, around 85% seen once. Sequences were derived from PBMCs, sampled 100 days after allogeneic stem cell transplant. Receptors originate from a male patient aged 60 to 75 who had an allogeneic stem cell transplant from a related donor, so the T cells may come from the graft donor. Some clones in this sample may be carry-over from other donors' samples. Both conserved end residues are part of each CDR3. The D gene is left open where the match is weak. Rows may omit the clone size; those that give it use once, few, many or a size class.

cdr3_aa: CASSLSSGGQDQETQYF
cdr3_nt: TGTGCCAGTAGTCTGTCTAGCGGGGGGCAAGACCAAGAGACCCAGTACTTC
d_call: TRBD2
v_call: TRBV19
j_call: TRBJ2-5
clone_size: once

cdr3_aa: CATSRERGPQYF
cdr3_nt: TGTGCCACCAGCAGGGAGCGTGGGCCCCAGTACTTC
d_call: .
v_call: TRBV15
j_call: TRBJ2-5
clone_size: .

cdr3_aa: CASSQGARGALYGYTF
cdr3_nt: TGCGCCAGCAGCCAGGGGGCGAGAGGGGCCCTCTATGGCTACACCTTC
d_call: .
v_call: TRBV4-3
j_call: TRBJ1-2
clone_size: .

cdr3_aa: CSTDRATEAFF
cdr3_nt: TGCAGTACCGACAGGGCTACTGAAGCTTTCTTT
d_call: TRBD1
v_call: TRBV20-1
j_call: TRBJ1-1
clone_size: .

cdr3_aa: CASSLEGMIYEQYF
cdr3_nt: TGTGCCAGCAGCTTGGAGGGTATGATCTACGAGCAGTACTTC
d_call: .
v_call: TRBV5-4
j_call: TRBJ2-7
clone_size: .

cdr3_aa: CASSANPKGEKLFF
cdr3_nt: TGTGCCAGCAGCGCCAACCCGAAGGGTGAAAAACTGTTTTTT
d_call: .
v_call: TRBV9
j_call: TRBJ1-4
clone_size: .

cdr3_aa: CASSVGPAGGLYEQFF
cdr3_nt: TGTGCCAGCAGCGTTGGTCCAGCGGGGGGGCTTTATGAGCAGTTCTTC
d_call: TRBD2
v_call: TRBV9
j_call: TRBJ2-1
clone_size: once

cdr3_aa: CASSLWGQGWNKNIQYF
cdr3_nt: TGTGCCAGCAGTTTATGGGGACAGGGATGGAACAAAAACATTCAGTACTTC
d_call: TRBD1
v_call: TRBV27
j_call: TRBJ2-4
clone_size: .

cdr3_aa: CASSQAGQESYEQYF
cdr3_nt: TGTGCCAGCAGCCAAGCGGGACAGGAGTCCTACGAGCAGTACTTC
d_call: TRBD1
v_call: TRBV4-2
j_call: TRBJ2-7
clone_size: .

cdr3_aa: CASSVGGADTQYF
cdr3_nt: TGTGCCAGCAGCGTAGGAGGGGCAGATACGCAGTATTTT
d_call: .
v_call: TRBV9
j_call: TRBJ2-3
clone_size: .

cdr3_aa: CASGWTQSTEAFF
cdr3_nt: TGTGCCAGTGGTTGGACCCAGAGCACTGAAGCTTTCTTT
d_call: .
v_call: TRBV19
j_call: TRBJ1-1
clone_size: .

cdr3_aa: CASGLRGTVKETQYF
cdr3_nt: TGTGCCAGCGGGTTAAGGGGCACAGTAAAAGAGACCCAGTACTTC
d_call: .
v_call: TRBV25-1
j_call: TRBJ2-5
clone_size: .

cdr3_aa: CASSYSGDRGYGYTF
cdr3_nt: TGTGCCAGCAGTTACTCGGGAGACAGGGGATATGGCTACACCTTC
d_call: TRBD1
v_call: TRBV6-6
j_call: TRBJ1-2
clone_size: .

cdr3_aa: CASSPPNLNTIYF
cdr3_nt: TGTGCCAGCAGCCCACCGAATTTAAACACCATATATTTT
d_call: .
v_call: TRBV7-2
j_call: TRBJ1-3
clone_size: .

cdr3_aa: CASSLGDRDPPGDGYTF
cdr3_nt: TGCGCCAGCAGCTTGGGGGACAGGGATCCCCCCGGCGATGGCTACACCTTC
d_call: TRBD1
v_call: TRBV5-1
j_call: TRBJ1-2
clone_size: .

cdr3_aa: CASSRISGGPYEQYF
cdr3_nt: TGCGCCAGCAGCCGAATTAGCGGGGGACCATACGAGCAGTACTTC
d_call: TRBD2
v_call: TRBV4-1
j_call: TRBJ2-7
clone_size: few

cdr3_aa: CASSRGSDRGMPYEQYF
cdr3_nt: TGCGCCAGCAGCCGCGGTTCGGACAGGGGGATGCCCTACGAGCAGTACTTC
d_call: TRBD1
v_call: TRBV4-3
j_call: TRBJ2-7
clone_size: few

cdr3_aa: CSVEGFGYTF
cdr3_nt: TGCAGCGTTGAAGGGTTCGGCTACACCTTC
d_call: .
v_call: TRBV29-1
j_call: TRBJ1-2
clone_size: medium-sized

cdr3_aa: CASRSGTGEVYGYTF
cdr3_nt: TGTGCCAGTAGATCCGGGACAGGGGAAGTCTATGGCTACACCTTC
d_call: TRBD1
v_call: TRBV19
j_call: TRBJ1-2
clone_size: .

cdr3_aa: CAISEDGNEQFF
cdr3_nt: TGTGCCATCAGCGAAGACGGGAATGAGCAGTTCTTC
d_call: .
v_call: TRBV10-3
j_call: TRBJ2-1
clone_size: .

cdr3_aa: CASSLGAGNSPLHF
cdr3_nt: TGTGCCAGCAGCCTCGGGGCAGGCAATTCACCCCTCCACTTT
d_call: .
v_call: TRBV7-9
j_call: TRBJ1-6
clone_size: .

cdr3_aa: CASSLEPDEGNTIYF
cdr3_nt: TGTGCCAGCAGCTTAGAACCGGATGAGGGAAACACCATATATTTT
d_call: .
v_call: TRBV13
j_call: TRBJ1-3
clone_size: .

cdr3_aa: CASSQNNYQGAVYTF
cdr3_nt: TGCGCCAGCAGCCAAAACAACTATCAGGGGGCGGTCTACACCTTC
d_call: TRBD1
v_call: TRBV4-3
j_call: TRBJ1-2
clone_size: .

cdr3_aa: CASSLDGTAPEKLFF
cdr3_nt: TGCGCCAGCAGCTTGGACGGCACGGCACCCGAAAAACTGTTTTTT
d_call: .
v_call: TRBV5-1
j_call: TRBJ1-4
clone_size: once

cdr3_aa: CASSLDQGRNEQFF
cdr3_nt: TGTGCCAGCAGCTTGGACCAGGGTAGGAATGAGCAGTTCTTC
d_call: .
v_call: TRBV11-3
j_call: TRBJ2-1
clone_size: .

cdr3_aa: CASSMGQPLVYGYTF
cdr3_nt: TGTGCCAGCAGCATGGGACAGCCCCTAGTCTATGGCTACACCTTC
d_call: TRBD1
v_call: TRBV9
j_call: TRBJ1-2
clone_size: .

cdr3_aa: CASSPTRITDQQYF
cdr3_nt: TGTGCCAGCAGCCCCACTCGGATAACTGATCAGCAGTACTTC
d_call: .
v_call: TRBV5-4
j_call: TRBJ2-7
clone_size: .

cdr3_aa: CASSLGAGLEKLFF
cdr3_nt: TGCGCCAGCAGCTTGGGGGCAGGGTTAGAAAAACTGTTTTTT
d_call: .
v_call: TRBV5-1
j_call: TRBJ1-4
clone_size: .

cdr3_aa: CASSYDSGGYGYTF
cdr3_nt: TGTGCCAGCAGTTACGACTCAGGGGGCTATGGCTACACCTTC
d_call: TRBD1
v_call: TRBV6-6
j_call: TRBJ1-2
clone_size: few

cdr3_aa: CSAAGLDTIYF
cdr3_nt: TGCAGTGCGGCAGGGCTTGACACCATATATTTT
d_call: .
v_call: TRBV20-1
j_call: TRBJ1-3
clone_size: once

cdr3_aa: CASSPLASPYEQYF
cdr3_nt: TGTGCCAGTAGTCCTCTAGCATCCCCCTACGAGCAGTACTTC
d_call: .
v_call: TRBV19
j_call: TRBJ2-7
clone_size: .

cdr3_aa: CASISGDYGYTF
cdr3_nt: TGTGCCAGTATTTCGGGTGACTATGGCTACACCTTC
d_call: .
v_call: TRBV19
j_call: TRBJ1-2
clone_size: .

cdr3_aa: CASSLDPADGYTF
cdr3_nt: TGCGCCAGCAGCTTGGATCCCGCGGATGGCTACACCTTC
d_call: .
v_call: TRBV5-1
j_call: TRBJ1-2
clone_size: .

cdr3_aa: CASTRGGTWAGGANVLTF
cdr3_nt: TGTGCCAGCACCAGAGGGGGTACCTGGGCAGGGGGGGCCAACGTCCTGACTTTC
d_call: .
v_call: TRBV11-2
j_call: TRBJ2-6
clone_size: .

cdr3_aa: CASSSAGSNEKLFF
cdr3_nt: TGTGCCAGCAGTTCTGCCGGGAGCAATGAAAAACTGTTTTTT
d_call: .
v_call: TRBV6-6
j_call: TRBJ1-4
clone_size: .

cdr3_aa: CASSQDTGRGRLDEQFF
cdr3_nt: TGCGCCAGCAGCCAAGATACCGGCAGGGGGCGATTGGATGAGCAGTTCTTC
d_call: TRBD1
v_call: TRBV4-1
j_call: TRBJ2-1
clone_size: .

cdr3_aa: CASSQDYRGSGKNIQYF
cdr3_nt: TGCGCCAGCAGCCAAGATTACAGGGGGTCGGGAAAAAACATTCAGTACTTC
d_call: TRBD1
v_call: TRBV4-3
j_call: TRBJ2-4
clone_size: .